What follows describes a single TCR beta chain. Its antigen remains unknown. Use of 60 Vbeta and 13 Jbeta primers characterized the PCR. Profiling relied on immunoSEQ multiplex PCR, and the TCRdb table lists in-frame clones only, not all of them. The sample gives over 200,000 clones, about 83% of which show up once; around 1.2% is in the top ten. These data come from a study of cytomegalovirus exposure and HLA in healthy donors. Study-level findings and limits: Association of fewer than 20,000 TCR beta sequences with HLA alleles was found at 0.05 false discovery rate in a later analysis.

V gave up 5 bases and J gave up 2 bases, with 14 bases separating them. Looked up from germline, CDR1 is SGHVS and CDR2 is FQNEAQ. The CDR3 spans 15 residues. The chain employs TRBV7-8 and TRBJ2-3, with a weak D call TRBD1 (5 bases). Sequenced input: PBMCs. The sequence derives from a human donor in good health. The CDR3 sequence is CASSGINRPTDTQYF. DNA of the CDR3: TGTGCCAGCAGCGGAATAAACAGGCCCACAGATACGCAGTATTTT. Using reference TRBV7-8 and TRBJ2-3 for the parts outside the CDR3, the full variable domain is GAGVSQSPRYKVAKRGQDVALRCDPISGHVSLFWYQQALGQGPEFLTYFQNEAQLDKSGLPSDRFFAERPEGSVSTLKIQRTQQEDSAVYLCASSGINRPTDTQYFGPGTRLTVL.